This T cell receptor (beta chain) was identified in a study of blood T cell repertoires in COVID-19. Study summary: Samples representing acute and convalescent COVID-19 were sourced from the United States, Italy and Spain. PBMCs, B-cell-depleted T cells, or T cells were the source of the cDNA or gDNA that made up the material.

Authors' analysis steps: Amplifying reference gene primers gave estimates of nucleated cell counts. Sequencing was performed with immunoSEQ multiplex PCR; in TCRdb, only in-frame clones are kept and a portion is missing. V, J and clone size are taken as reported in that table, and D and trimming were inferred from the DNA itself. Of 200,000 to 300,000 clones in the sample, 70% to 90% were seen once. The CDR3 totals 15 residues. The germline CDR1 and CDR2 sequences are KGHDR and SFDVKD. V was clipped by 2 bases and J by 6 bases, with 13 bases between them. The TCR originated in a woman in her sixties with COVID-19, enrolled during active disease. This chain links TRBV24-1 with TRBJ2-1; a possible D gene is TRBD2 (6 bases). Sample: peripheral blood. CDR3 sequence reads: CATSDWGLGLNEQFF. The CDR3 nucleotides are TGTGCCACCAGTGATTGGGGACTCGGCCTCAATGAGCAGTTCTTC.